This TCR beta chain was captured by sequencing in a study of cytomegalovirus exposure and HLA in healthy donors. PCR used 60 Vbeta primers and 13 Jbeta primers. Data came from immunoSEQ multiplex PCR; TCRdb stores just in-frame clones and leaves some out. This table has fewer than 250,000 clones, about three quarters appearing once. V was cut by 3 bases and J by 4 bases, with 16 bases left in between. CDR1 is LNHNV, CDR2 YYDKDF, per germline (reference sequence). This CDR3 contains 16 residues. Material: PBMCs. The receptor's source is a woman between 40 and 50 years old in good health and CMV-seronegative. The chain is built from TRBV15 and TRBJ2-1; TRBD1 might be the D (6 bases). CDR3 nucleotide sequence: TGTGCCACCAGCAGGAACAGGGCCCAGGCTTACAATGAGCAGTTCTTC. This gives the protein CATSRNRAQAYNEQFF.